Presented here are 14 T cell receptor beta chains from one specimen sequenced in a study of cytomegalovirus exposure and HLA in healthy donors (dated by TCRdb to about 2017). Receptor libraries were prepared by the immunoSEQ multiplex PCR assay. For the multiplex PCR, a mixture combining 60 forward primers for TCR Vbeta segments and 13 reverse primers for TCR Jbeta segments was used. As stored in TCRdb, this immuneACCESS dataset retains in-frame rearrangements with V and J assigned. A fraction of the clones does not appear; measured against another copy, unresolved V genes explain less than half of the discrepancy, and the remainder lacks a known reason. In all, the sample holds over 130,000 clones, and around 90% of those were seen once. Of the sample, around 0.5% falls within the top ten clones. Sequences were obtained from PBMCs. Receptors originate from a woman aged 40 to 50 in good health and CMV-seronegative.

V usage is TRBV29-1 and J usage is TRBJ2-5, with TRBD2 matching 8 bases. Germline values: CDR1 SQVTM, CDR2 ANQGSEA. CDR3 length equals 14 residues. The V segment lost 2 bases and the J segment 3 bases; nucleotides outside the gene matches: 5. The CDR3 DNA reads TGCAGCGTTGAACCCCTAGCGGGCGAAGAGACCCAGTACTTC. As protein: CSVEPLAGEETQYF. Combining the CDR3 with reference TRBV29-1 and TRBJ2-5 gives the whole variable domain SAVISQKPSRDICQRGTSLTIQCQVDSQVTMMFWYRQQPGQSLTLIATANQGSEATYESGFVIDKFPISRPNLTFSTLTVSNMSPEDSSIYLCSVEPLAGEETQYFGPGTRLLVL.

This clone was seen a single time. V gene TRBV7-8 combines with J gene TRBJ2-5; D gene uncertain. The J call could be wrong; TRBJ2-7 is a better fit for the DNA end. The CDR3 is 15 residues long. Germline V gene data show CDR1 as SGHVS and CDR2 as FQNEAQ. CDR3 residues: CASSLALSSSYEQYF. The CDR3, as DNA: TGTGCCAGCAGCTTAGCGCTTTCTTCTTCCTACGAGCAGTACTTC.

The chain couples TRBV2 to TRBJ2-5; a weak D match, TRBD2 (6 bases). Trimming left V 7 bases short and J 1 base short, with 10 bases between. Per germline, CDR1 SNHLY and CDR2 FYNNEI. This CDR3 is 13 amino acids long. CDR3 bases: TGTGCCAGCAATCGCGGGGTCCAAGAGACCCAGTACTTC. It specifies CASNRGVQETQYF.

The genes are TRBV4-3 and TRBJ1-3; possible D gene TRBD1, 6 bases. V lost 6 bases, J lost 0 bases, and 12 bases lay in between. Germline CDR1 is LGHNA and CDR2 is YSLEER. The length of the CDR3 is 15 residues. CDR3 coding DNA: TGCGCCAGCAGACAGGGCAGTTACTCTGGAAACACCATATATTTT. Translating it yields CASRQGSYSGNTIYF.

The chain couples TRBV11-2 to TRBJ2-1; 10 nucleotides agree with TRBD2. CDR1 SGHAT and CDR2 FQNNGV come from the germline V gene. The V gene end was trimmed by 0 bases and the J gene end by 4 bases; junction bases not matched to a gene: 0. The CDR3 covers 15 residues. The chain's CDR3 is CASSLEAGGYNEQFF. CDR3 coding DNA: TGTGCCAGCAGCTTAGAAGCGGGAGGGTACAATGAGCAGTTCTTC.

The chain uses TRBV5-1 and TRBJ2-7, with 10 bases lining up with TRBD1. Germline CDR1 reads SGHRS; CDR2 reads YFSETQ. The CDR3 is made up of 16 amino acids. The V segment lost 4 bases and the J segment 2 bases; nucleotides outside the gene matches: 9. This chain's CDR3 is CASSLTGTGVPYEQYF. The CDR3 DNA is TGCGCCAGCAGCCTAACAGGGACAGGGGTCCCCTACGAGCAGTACTTC.

The rearrangement uses TRBV29-1 and TRBJ2-1, with D possibly being TRBD2 (6 bases). Germline V gene data show CDR1 as SQVTM and CDR2 as ANQGSEA. The ends were cut back, 5 bases at V and 2 bases at J, with 13 bases in the middle. This CDR3 contains 14 residues. The CDR3 nucleotides are TGCAGCGTTCCCCCCGGCGGGACCTACAATGAGCAGTTCTTC. As protein: CSVPPGGTYNEQFF.

This rearrangement joins TRBV4-2 to TRBJ2-7; 11 nucleotides align to TRBD2. The ends lost 1 base at V and 0 bases at J; junction bases unmatched: 5. This CDR3 spans 17 amino acids. CDR1 is LGHNA, CDR2 YNFKEQ, per germline. CDR3 sequence reads: CASSQGTSGHSSYEQYF. The CDR3 DNA reads as TGTGCCAGCAGCCAAGGGACTAGCGGGCACAGCTCCTACGAGCAGTACTTC.

The V gene is TRBV5-5, the J gene TRBJ1-4; 8 nucleotides align to TRBD1. Germline lookup yields CDR1 SGHKS and CDR2 YYEKEE (reference sequence). With V trimmed by 0 bases and J by 11 bases, 9 bases remained unmatched. The CDR3 contains 15 residues. For the CDR3, the DNA is TGTGCCAGCAGCTTGGGACAAAGGACAGGGCAGAAACTGTTTTTT. Translated: CASSLGQRTGQKLFF.

The genes are TRBV5-1 and TRBJ2-7, with D perhaps TRBD1 (6 bases). Trimming cost V 4 bases and J 1 base, with 12 bases left between them. This CDR3 is 14 amino acids long. The germline CDR1 and CDR2 sequences are SGHRS and YFSETQ. The DNA for the CDR3 is TGCGCCAGCAGCCCAGGGACACCATCCTACGAGCAGTACTTC. Amino acids: CASSPGTPSYEQYF.

This chain uses TRBV19 with TRBJ2-5, with TRBD2 matching over 7 bases. The DNA end is a closer match to TRBJ2-7, so the J assignment may be wrong. The CDR3 sequence is 15 residues long. The germline gives CDR1 LNHDA, CDR2 SQIVND (reference sequence). The CDR3 DNA follows: TGTGCCAGTAGTAGTTCTAGCGGACCCTTCTACGAGCAGTACTTC. This sequence encodes CASSSSSGPFYEQYF.

The chain recombines TRBV6-5 with TRBJ1-4; D is undetermined. This CDR3 has 14 amino acids. Germline V CDR1 and CDR2: MNHEY, SVGAGI. V lost 6 bases and J lost 0, with 8 bases in between. CDR3 in DNA: TGTGCCAGCAGCCGGACTGCAACTAATGAAAAACTGTTTTTT. It codes for CASSRTATNEKLFF.

This chain links TRBV2 with TRBJ2-6; perhaps TRBD1 as D (5 bases). CDR1 and CDR2 from the germline V gene are SNHLY and FYNNEI. Trimming left V 5 bases short and J 9 bases short, with 17 bases between. The CDR3 has 15 amino acids. CDR3 coding DNA: TGTGCCAGCAGTAAACGACAGATTATAAACAACGTCCTGACTTTC. Translating gives CASSKRQIINNVLTF. The full variable domain, in which reference TRBV2 and TRBJ2-6 provide the parts outside the CDR3, is EPEVTQTPSHQVTQMGQEVILRCVPISNHLYFYWYRQILGQKVEFLVSFYNNEISEKSEIFDDQFSVERPDGSNFTLKIRSTKLEDSAMYFCASSKRQIINNVLTFGAGSRLTVL.

This chain connects TRBV11-2 to TRBJ1-4; perhaps TRBD1 as D (5 bases). The CDR3 consists of 15 residues. The V gene lost 4 bases and the J gene lost 8 bases, with 17 bases spanning the gap. Germline CDR1 reads SGHAT; CDR2 reads FQNNGV. CDR3 protein: CASSSWDGEAEKLFF. The CDR3 DNA reads as TGTGCCAGCAGCTCGTGGGACGGGGAGGCAGAAAAACTGTTTTTT.